A selection of T cell receptor beta chains follows, all from one sample in a study of regulatory T cells in long-lasting Graves disease. TCRdb processed the multiplex PCR reads anew with MiXCR; each CDR3 protein has one entry. The sample has about 340,000 distinct CDR3 sequences, roughly a fifth seen once. The sequencing here drew on peripheral blood mononuclear cells (PBMCs), taken when the disease was refractory, from a patient treated with antithyroid drugs. Receptors were obtained from a female donor with Graves disease. CDR3s include the opening cysteine and the closing phenylalanine or tryptophan. D genes are given only for firm matches. Part of the rows lack a size; the others show once, few, many or a class for expanded clones.

cdr3_nt cdr3_aa j_call d_call v_call clone_size
TGTGCCAGCAGCTTAGGTGCAGGGGTCGTCACCCAGTACTTC CASSLGAGVVTQYF TRBJ2-5 NA TRBV11-2 many
TGTGCCAGCAGCCAAGTGAGGGCGTCTGAGCAGTTCTTC CASSQVRASEQFF TRBJ2-1 NA TRBV3-1 few
TGTGCCAGCTCACCACCGGGGACAGCATCTAACTATGGCTACACCTTC CASSPPGTASNYGYTF TRBJ1-2 TRBD1 TRBV18 many
TGCAGTGCTAGAGATTGGACAGGGGGGAGGTATGGCTACACCTTC CSARDWTGGRYGYTF TRBJ1-2 TRBD1 TRBV20-1 few
TGTGCCAGTCGGACGACAGGGGGAAATCAGCCCCAGCATTTT CASRTTGGNQPQHF TRBJ1-5 TRBD1 TRBV19 NA
TGCAGTGCGCAGGGACTAGCGGGAGTTATGTTGTCAGATACGCAGTATTTT CSAQGLAGVMLSDTQYF TRBJ2-3 TRBD2 TRBV20-1 NA
TGTGCCAGCAACTTTTCCCCCCCAAGGGGGAACTATGGCTACACCTTC CASNFSPPRGNYGYTF TRBJ1-2 NA TRBV27 NA
TGTGCCAGCACGAGAAGAACGGGGGCAACGATCTACGAGCAGTACTTC CASTRRTGATIYEQYF TRBJ2-7 NA TRBV6-2/TRBV6-3 many
TGCAGCGTTGTAATCGGCATGAACACTGAAGCTTTCTTT CSVVIGMNTEAFF TRBJ1-1 NA TRBV29-1 NA
TGTGCCAGCAGTGAAGCGACAGGGGAAGTCAGCAATCAGCCCCAGCATTTT CASSEATGEVSNQPQHF TRBJ1-5 TRBD1 TRBV6-1 many
TGTGCCAGCAGCTTAGTTTCCGGGCTAGCCTACCCGCGCACAGATACGCAGTATTTT CASSLVSGLAYPRTDTQYF TRBJ2-3 NA TRBV7-2 few
TGCGCCAGCAGCTTGGACCCGATCGGCTCTGGGGCCAACGTCCTGACTTTC CASSLDPIGSGANVLTF TRBJ2-6 NA TRBV5-1 NA